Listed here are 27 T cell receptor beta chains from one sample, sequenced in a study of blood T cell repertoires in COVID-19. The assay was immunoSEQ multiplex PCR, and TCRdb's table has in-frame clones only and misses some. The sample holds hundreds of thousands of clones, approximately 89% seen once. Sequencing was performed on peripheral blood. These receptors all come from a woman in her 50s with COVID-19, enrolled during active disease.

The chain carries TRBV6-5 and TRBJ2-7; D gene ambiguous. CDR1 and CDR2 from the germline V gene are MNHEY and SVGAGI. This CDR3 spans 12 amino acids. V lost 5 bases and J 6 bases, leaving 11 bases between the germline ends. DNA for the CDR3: TGTGCCAGCAGTCCCGGGTCCACCGAGCAGTACTTC. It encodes CASSPGSTEQYF.

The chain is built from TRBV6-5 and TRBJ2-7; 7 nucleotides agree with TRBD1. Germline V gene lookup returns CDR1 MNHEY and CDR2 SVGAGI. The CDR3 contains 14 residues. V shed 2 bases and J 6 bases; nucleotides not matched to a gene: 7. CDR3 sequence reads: CASSYPTGDGEQYF. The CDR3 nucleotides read TGTGCCAGCAGTTACCCTACAGGGGATGGCGAGCAGTACTTC.

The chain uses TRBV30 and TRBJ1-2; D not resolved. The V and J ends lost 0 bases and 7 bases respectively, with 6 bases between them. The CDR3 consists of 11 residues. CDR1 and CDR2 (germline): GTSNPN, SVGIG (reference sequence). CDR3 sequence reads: CAWSVQAGYTF. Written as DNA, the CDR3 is TGTGCCTGGAGTGTTCAGGCTGGCTACACCTTC.

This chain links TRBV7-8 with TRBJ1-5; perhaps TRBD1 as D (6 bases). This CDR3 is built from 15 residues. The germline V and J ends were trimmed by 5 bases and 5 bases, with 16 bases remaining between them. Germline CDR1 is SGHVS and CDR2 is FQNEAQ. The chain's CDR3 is CASSLGGGLDQPQHF. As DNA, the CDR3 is TGTGCCAGCAGCCTGGGGGGGGGCCTGGATCAGCCCCAGCATTTT.

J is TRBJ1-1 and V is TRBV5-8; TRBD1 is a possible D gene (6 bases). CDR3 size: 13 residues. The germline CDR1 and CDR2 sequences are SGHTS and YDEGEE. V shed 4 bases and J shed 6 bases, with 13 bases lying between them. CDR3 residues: CASSSRRGSEAFF. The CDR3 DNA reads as TGTGCCAGCAGCAGCCGCAGGGGATCTGAAGCTTTCTTT.

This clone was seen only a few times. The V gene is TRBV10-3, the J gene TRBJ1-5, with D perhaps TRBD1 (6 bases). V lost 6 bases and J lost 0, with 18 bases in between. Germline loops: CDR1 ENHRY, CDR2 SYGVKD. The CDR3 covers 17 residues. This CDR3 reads CAISLSLTGDSNQPQHF. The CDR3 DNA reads TGTGCCATCAGCCTCTCGCTGACAGGAGATAGCAATCAGCCCCAGCATTTT.

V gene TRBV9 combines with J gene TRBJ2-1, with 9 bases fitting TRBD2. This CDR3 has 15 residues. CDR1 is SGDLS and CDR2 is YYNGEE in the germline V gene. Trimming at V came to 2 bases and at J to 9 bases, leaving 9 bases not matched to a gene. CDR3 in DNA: TGTGCCAGCAGCGTCTCAGCGGGGGGTGGGGCTGAGCAGTTCTTC. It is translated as CASSVSAGGGAEQFF.

Written as DNA, the CDR3 is TGTGCCAGCAGCTTCCAAAGACAGGCCCGAAGCTCCTACGAGCAGTACTTC. Encoded protein: CASSFQRQARSSYEQYF. The chain links TRBV13 to TRBJ2-7; a weak D match, TRBD1 (6 bases). V lost 3 bases to trimming and J lost 0 bases, with 18 bases between them. The germline CDR1 and CDR2 sequences are PRHDT and FYEKMQ (reference sequence). This CDR3 has 17 amino acids.

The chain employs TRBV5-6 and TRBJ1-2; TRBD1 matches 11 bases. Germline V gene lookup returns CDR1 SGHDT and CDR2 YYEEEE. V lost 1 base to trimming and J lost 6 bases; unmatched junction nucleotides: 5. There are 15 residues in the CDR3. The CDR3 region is CASSLNGQGANGYTF. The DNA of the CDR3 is TGTGCCAGCAGCTTGAATGGACAGGGGGCAAATGGCTACACCTTC.

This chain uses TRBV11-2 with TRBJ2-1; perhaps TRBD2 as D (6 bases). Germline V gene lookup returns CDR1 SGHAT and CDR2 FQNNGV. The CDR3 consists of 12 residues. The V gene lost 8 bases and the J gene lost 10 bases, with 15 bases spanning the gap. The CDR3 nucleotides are TGTGCCAGCGGATTACCCAGCGGGGAGCAGTTCTTC. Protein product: CASGLPSGEQFF.

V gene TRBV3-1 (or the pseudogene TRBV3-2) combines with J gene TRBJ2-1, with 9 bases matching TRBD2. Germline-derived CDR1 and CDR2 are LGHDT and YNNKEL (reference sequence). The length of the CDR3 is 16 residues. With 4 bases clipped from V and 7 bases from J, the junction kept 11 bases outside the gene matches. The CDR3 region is CASSPPISGGVNEQFF. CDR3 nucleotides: TGTGCCAGCAGCCCGCCTATTAGCGGGGGAGTTAATGAGCAGTTCTTC.

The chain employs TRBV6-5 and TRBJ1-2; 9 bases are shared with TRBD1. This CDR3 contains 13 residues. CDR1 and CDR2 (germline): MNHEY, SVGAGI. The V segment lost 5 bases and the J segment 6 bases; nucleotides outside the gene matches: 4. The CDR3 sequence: CASSTGQGDGYTF. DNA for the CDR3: TGTGCCAGCAGTACGGGACAGGGAGATGGCTACACCTTC.

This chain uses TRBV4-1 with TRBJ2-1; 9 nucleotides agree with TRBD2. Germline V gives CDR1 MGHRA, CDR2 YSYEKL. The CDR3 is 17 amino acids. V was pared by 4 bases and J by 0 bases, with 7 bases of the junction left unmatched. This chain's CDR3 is CASSPSLAGSSYNEQFF. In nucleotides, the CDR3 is TGCGCCAGCAGCCCCTCCCTAGCGGGGAGCTCCTACAATGAGCAGTTCTTC.

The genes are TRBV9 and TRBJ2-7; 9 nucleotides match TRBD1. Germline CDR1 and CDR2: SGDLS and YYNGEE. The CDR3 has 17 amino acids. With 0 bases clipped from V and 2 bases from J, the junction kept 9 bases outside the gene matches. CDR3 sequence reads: CASSVEDRGRGPYEQYF. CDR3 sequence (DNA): TGTGCCAGCAGCGTAGAGGACAGGGGACGAGGCCCCTACGAGCAGTACTTC.

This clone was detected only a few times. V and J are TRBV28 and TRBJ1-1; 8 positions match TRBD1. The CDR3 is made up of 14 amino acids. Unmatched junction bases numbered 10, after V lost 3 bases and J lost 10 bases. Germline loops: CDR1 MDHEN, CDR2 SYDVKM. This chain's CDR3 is CASSLVGQGLRAFF. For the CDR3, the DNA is TGTGCCAGCAGTTTGGTAGGACAGGGCCTAAGAGCTTTCTTT.

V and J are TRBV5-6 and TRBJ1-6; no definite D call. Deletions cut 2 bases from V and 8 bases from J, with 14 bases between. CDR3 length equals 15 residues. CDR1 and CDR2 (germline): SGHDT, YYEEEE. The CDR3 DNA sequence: TGTGCCAGCAGCTTTTCATTTAAGGGAGATTCACCCCTCCACTTT. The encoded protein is CASSFSFKGDSPLHF.

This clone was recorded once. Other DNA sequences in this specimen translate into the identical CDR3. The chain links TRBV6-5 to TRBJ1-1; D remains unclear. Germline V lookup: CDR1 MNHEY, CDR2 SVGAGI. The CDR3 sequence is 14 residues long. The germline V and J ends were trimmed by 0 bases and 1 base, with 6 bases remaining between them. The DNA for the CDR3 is TGTGCCAGCAGTTACTCACGGGGGAACACTGAAGCTTTCTTT. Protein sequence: CASSYSRGNTEAFF.

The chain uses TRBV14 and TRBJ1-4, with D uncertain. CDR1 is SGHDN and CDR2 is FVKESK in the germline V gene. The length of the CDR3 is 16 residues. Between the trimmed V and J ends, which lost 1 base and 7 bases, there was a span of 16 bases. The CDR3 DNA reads TGTGCCAGCAGCCAAGGCCGCGCCGGGGTCGGTGAAAAACTGTTTTTT. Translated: CASSQGRAGVGEKLFF. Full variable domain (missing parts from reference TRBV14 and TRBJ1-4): EAGVTQFPSHSVIEKGQTVTLRCDPISGHDNLYWYRRVMGKEIKFLLHFVKESKQDESGMPNNRFLAERTGGTYSTLKVQPAELEDSGVYFCASSQGRAGVGEKLFFGSGTQLSVL.

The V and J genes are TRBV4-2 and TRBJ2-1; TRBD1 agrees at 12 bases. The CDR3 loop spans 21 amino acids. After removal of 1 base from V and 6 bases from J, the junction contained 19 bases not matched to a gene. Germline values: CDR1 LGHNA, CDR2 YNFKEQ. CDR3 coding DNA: TGTGCCAGCAGCCAAGTCAGCCTCCACCCCGCCGGGACAGGGGGCCTCAATGAGCAGTTCTTC. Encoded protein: CASSQVSLHPAGTGGLNEQFF.

CDR3 amino acids: CASSVNVGGINEKLFF. The CDR3 nucleotides are TGTGCCAGCAGCGTTAACGTCGGGGGGATAAATGAAAAACTGTTTTTT. This chain joins TRBV9 and TRBJ1-4, with D perhaps matching TRBD1 (5 bases). Trimming left V 2 bases short and J 5 bases short, with 16 bases between. There are 16 residues in the CDR3. Germline V gives CDR1 SGDLS, CDR2 YYNGEE.

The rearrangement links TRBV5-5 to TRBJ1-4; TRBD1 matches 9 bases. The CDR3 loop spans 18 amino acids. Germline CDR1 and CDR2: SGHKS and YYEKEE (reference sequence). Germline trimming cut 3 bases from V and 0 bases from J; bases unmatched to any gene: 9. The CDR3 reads CASSSQGAFVSTNEKLFF. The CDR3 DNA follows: TGTGCCAGCAGCTCACAGGGGGCATTTGTCTCAACTAATGAAAAACTGTTTTTT.

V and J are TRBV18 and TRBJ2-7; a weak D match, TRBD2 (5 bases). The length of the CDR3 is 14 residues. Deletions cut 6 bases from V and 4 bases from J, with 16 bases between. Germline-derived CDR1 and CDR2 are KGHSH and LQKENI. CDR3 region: CASSPLQEEYEQYF. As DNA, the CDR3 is TGTGCCAGCTCCCCGCTTCAGGAGGAATACGAGCAGTACTTC.

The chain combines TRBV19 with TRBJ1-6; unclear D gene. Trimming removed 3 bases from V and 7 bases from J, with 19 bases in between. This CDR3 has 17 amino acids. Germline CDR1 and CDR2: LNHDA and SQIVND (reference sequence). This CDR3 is CASSIGRTAAGNSPLHF. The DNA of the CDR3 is TGTGCCAGTAGTATCGGTAGGACGGCAGCGGGGAATTCACCCCTCCACTTT.

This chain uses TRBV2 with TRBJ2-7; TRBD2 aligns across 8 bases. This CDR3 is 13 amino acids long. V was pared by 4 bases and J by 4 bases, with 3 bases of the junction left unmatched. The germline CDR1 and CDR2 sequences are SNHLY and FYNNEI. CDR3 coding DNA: TGTGCCAGCAGTGTAGCTAGCGGGTACGAGCAGTACTTC. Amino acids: CASSVASGYEQYF. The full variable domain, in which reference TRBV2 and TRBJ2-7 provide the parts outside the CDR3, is EPEVTQTPSHQVTQMGQEVILRCVPISNHLYFYWYRQILGQKVEFLVSFYNNEISEKSEIFDDQFSVERPDGSNFTLKIRSTKLEDSAMYFCASSVASGYEQYFGPGTRLTVT.

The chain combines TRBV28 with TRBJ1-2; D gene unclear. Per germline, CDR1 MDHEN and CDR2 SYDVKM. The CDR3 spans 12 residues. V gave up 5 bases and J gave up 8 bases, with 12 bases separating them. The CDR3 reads CASSVRQRGYTF. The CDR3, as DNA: TGTGCCAGCAGTGTCCGGCAGCGGGGCTACACCTTC.

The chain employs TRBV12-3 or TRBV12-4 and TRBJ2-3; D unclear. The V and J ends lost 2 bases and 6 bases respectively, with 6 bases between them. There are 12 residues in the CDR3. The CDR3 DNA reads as TGTGCCAGCAGTTTACAGGTTGATACGCAGTATTTT. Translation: CASSLQVDTQYF.

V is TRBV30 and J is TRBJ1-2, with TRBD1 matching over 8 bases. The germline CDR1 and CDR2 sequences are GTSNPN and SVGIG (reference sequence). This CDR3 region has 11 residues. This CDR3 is CATGDDYGYTF. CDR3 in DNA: TGTGCGACAGGGGATGACTATGGCTACACCTTC.